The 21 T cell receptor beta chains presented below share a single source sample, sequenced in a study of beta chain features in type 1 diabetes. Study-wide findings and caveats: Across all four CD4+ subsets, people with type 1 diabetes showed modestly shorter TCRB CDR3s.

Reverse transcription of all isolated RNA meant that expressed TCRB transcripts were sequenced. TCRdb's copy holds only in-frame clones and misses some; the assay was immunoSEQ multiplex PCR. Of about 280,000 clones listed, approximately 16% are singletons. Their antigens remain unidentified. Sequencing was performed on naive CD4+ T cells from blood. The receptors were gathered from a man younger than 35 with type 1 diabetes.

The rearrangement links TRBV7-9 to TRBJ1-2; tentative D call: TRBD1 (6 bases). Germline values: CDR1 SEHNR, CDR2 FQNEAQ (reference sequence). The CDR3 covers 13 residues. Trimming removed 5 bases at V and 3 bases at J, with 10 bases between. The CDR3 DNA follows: TGTGCCAGCAGCCTGGACAGCGACTATGGCTACACCTTC. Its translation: CASSLDSDYGYTF.

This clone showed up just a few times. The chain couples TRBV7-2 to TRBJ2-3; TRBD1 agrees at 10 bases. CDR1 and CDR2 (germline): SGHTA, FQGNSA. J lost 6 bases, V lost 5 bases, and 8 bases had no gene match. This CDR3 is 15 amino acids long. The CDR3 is CASSPKTGGMDTQYF. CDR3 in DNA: TGTGCCAGCAGCCCTAAGACAGGGGGCATGGATACGCAGTATTTT.

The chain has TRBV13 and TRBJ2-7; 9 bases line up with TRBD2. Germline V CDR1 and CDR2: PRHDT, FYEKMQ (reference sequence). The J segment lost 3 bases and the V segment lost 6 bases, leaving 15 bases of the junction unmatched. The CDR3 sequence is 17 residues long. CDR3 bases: TGTGCCAGCAGTCCACTTGGGCCTAGCGGGGCCAACTACGAGCAGTACTTC. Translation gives CASSPLGPSGANYEQYF.

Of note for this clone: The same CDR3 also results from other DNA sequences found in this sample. The CDR3 DNA follows: TGTGCCAGCTCACCGCCAGGGCAAGAGACCCAGTACTTC. Protein: CASSPPGQETQYF. The V and J genes are TRBV18 and TRBJ2-5; D might be TRBD1 (5 bases). CDR3 length: 13 amino acids. Trimming pared 3 bases from V and 2 bases from J, leaving 7 bases between. Germline V lookup: CDR1 KGHSH, CDR2 LQKENI.

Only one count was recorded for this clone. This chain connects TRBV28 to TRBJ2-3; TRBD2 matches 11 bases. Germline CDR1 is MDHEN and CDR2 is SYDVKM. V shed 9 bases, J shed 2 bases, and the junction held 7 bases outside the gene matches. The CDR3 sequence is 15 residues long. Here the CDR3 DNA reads TGTGCCAGTACCGTAGCGGGAGGGTACACAGATACGCAGTATTTT. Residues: CASTVAGGYTDTQYF.

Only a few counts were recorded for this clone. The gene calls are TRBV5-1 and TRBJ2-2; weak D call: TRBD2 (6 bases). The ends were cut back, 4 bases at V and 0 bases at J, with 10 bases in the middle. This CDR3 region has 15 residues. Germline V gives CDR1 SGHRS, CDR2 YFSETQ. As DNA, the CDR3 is TGCGCCAGCAGCCCTAGCGCGGCGAACACCGGGGAGCTGTTTTTT. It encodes CASSPSAANTGELFF. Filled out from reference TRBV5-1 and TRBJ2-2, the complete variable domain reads KAGVTQTPRYLIKTRGQQVTLSCSPISGHRSVSWYQQTPGQGLQFLFEYFSETQRNKGNFPGRFSGRQFSNSRSEMNVSTLELGDSALYLCASSPSAANTGELFFGEGSRLTVL.

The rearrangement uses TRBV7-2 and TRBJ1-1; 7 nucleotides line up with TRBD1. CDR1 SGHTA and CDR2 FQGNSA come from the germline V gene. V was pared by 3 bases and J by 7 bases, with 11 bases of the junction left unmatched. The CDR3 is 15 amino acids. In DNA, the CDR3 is TGTGCCAGCAGCTTCCGACCTCAGGGGGGATTTGAAGCTTTCTTT. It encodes CASSFRPQGGFEAFF. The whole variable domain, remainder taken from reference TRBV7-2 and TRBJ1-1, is GAGVSQSPSNKVTEKGKDVELRCDPISGHTALYWYRQSLGQGLEFLIYFQGNSAPDKSGLPSDRFSAERTGGSVSTLTIQRTQQEDSAVYLCASSFRPQGGFEAFFGQGTRLTVV.

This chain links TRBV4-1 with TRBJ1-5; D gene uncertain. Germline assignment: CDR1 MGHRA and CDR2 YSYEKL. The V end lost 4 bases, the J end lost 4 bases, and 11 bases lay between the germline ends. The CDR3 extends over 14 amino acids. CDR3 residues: CASSRSRGNQPQHF. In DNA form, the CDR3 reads TGCGCCAGCAGCCGGAGCCGGGGTAATCAGCCCCAGCATTTT.

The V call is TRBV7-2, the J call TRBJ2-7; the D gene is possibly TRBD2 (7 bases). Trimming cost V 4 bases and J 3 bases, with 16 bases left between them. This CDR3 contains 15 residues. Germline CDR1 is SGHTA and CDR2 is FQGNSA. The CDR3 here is CASSSAGALYYEQYF. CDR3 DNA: TGTGCCAGCAGCTCTGCGGGGGCCTTATACTACGAGCAGTACTTC.

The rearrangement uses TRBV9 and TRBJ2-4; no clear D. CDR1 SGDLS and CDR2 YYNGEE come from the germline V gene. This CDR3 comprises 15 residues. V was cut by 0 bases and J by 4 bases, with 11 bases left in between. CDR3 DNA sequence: TGTGCCAGCAGCGTAGGTCAGGCGAATAAAAACATTCAGTACTTC. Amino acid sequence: CASSVGQANKNIQYF.

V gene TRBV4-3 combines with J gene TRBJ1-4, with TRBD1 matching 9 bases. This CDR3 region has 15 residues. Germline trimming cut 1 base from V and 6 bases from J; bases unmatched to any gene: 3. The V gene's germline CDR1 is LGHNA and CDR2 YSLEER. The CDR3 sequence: CASSQAGTGHEKLFF. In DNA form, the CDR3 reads TGCGCCAGCAGCCAAGCCGGGACAGGGCATGAAAAACTGTTTTTT.

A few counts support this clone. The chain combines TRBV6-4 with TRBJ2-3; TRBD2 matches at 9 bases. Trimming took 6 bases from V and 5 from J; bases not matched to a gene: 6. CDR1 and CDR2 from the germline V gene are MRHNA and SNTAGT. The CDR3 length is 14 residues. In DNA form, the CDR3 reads TGTGCCAGCAGCCAGACTAGCGGCAAAGATACGCAGTATTTT. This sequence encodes CASSQTSGKDTQYF.

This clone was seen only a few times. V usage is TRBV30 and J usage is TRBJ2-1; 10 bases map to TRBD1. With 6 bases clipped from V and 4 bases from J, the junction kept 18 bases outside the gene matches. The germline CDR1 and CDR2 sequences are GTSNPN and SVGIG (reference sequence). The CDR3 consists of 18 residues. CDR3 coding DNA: TGTGCCTGCTCTGGACAGGGGGTAGCGTCCTCTCTATACAATGAGCAGTTCTTC. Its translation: CACSGQGVASSLYNEQFF.

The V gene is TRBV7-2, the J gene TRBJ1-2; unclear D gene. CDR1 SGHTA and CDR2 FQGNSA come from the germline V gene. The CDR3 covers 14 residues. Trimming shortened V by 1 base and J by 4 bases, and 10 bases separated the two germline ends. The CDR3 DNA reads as TGTGCCAGCAGCTTAGGCCAGCGATCCTATGGCTACACCTTC. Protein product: CASSLGQRSYGYTF. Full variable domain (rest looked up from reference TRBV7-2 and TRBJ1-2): GAGVSQSPSNKVTEKGKDVELRCDPISGHTALYWYRQSLGQGLEFLIYFQGNSAPDKSGLPSDRFSAERTGGSVSTLTIQRTQQEDSAVYLCASSLGQRSYGYTFGSGTRLTVV.

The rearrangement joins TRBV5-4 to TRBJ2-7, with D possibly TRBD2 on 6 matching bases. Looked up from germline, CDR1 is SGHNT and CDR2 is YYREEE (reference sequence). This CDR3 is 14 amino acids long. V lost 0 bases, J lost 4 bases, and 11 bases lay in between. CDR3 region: CASSLGGGKYEQYF. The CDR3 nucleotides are TGTGCCAGCAGCTTGGGTGGCGGGAAATACGAGCAGTACTTC.

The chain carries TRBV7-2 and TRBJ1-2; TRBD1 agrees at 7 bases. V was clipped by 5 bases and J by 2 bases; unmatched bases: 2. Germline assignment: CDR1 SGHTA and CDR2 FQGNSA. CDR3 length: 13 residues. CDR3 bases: TGTGCCAGCAGCGCGGGACAGAACTATGGCTACACCTTC. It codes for CASSAGQNYGYTF.

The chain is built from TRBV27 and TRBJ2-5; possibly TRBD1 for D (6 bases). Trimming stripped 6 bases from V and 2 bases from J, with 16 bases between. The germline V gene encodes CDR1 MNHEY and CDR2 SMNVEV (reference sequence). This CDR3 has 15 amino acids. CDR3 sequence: CASRIKDRVQETQYF. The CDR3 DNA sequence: TGTGCCAGCAGGATCAAGGACAGAGTACAAGAGACCCAGTACTTC.

CDR3 DNA: TGTGCCAGCAGCGTAGTGGGACTAGCGGGGGGGCCAACAGATACGCAGTATTTT. Translation: CASSVVGLAGGPTDTQYF. The rearrangement uses TRBV9 and TRBJ2-3; 16 positions agree with TRBD2. The V and J ends lost 0 bases and 3 bases, in that order; junction bases with no gene match: 4. Looked up from germline, CDR1 is SGDLS and CDR2 is YYNGEE. The CDR3 runs 18 residues.

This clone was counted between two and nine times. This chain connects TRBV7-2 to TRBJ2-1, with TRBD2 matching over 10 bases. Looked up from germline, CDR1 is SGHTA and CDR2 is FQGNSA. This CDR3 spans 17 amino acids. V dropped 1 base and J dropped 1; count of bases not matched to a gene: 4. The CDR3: CASSLGISGRSYNEQFF. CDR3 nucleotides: TGTGCCAGCAGCTTAGGAATTAGCGGGAGGTCCTACAATGAGCAGTTCTTC.

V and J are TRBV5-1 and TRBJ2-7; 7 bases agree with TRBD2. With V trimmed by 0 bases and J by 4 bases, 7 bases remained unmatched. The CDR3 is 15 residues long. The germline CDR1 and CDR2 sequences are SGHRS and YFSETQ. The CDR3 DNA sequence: TGCGCCAGCAGCTTGGTCGGGGGGAACTCTTACGAGCAGTACTTC. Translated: CASSLVGGNSYEQYF. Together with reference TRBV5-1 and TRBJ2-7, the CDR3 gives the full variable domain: KAGVTQTPRYLIKTRGQQVTLSCSPISGHRSVSWYQQTPGQGLQFLFEYFSETQRNKGNFPGRFSGRQFSNSRSEMNVSTLELGDSALYLCASSLVGGNSYEQYFGPGTRLTVT.

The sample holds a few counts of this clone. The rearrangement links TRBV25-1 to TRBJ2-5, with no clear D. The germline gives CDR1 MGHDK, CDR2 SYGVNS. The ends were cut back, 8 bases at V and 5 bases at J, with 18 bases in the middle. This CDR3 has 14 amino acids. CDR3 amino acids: CASPWVRHGETQYF. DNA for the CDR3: TGTGCCAGCCCATGGGTACGGCACGGGGAGACCCAGTACTTC.